One sample yielded the 32 T cell receptor beta chains listed below, sequenced in a study of post-analysis software for immune sequencing data. Study findings and constraints: In patients, about five TRBV segments were more frequent than in controls, with TRBV5-6, TRBV5-1 and TRBV20-1 among them.

Unique molecular identifiers had been added to the TCR beta cDNA libraries. MiXCR, run by TCRdb on the PCR reads, gives a single entry per CDR3 protein. The table records 550,000 to 700,000 distinct CDR3 sequences, 44% of them present only once. These TCRs' antigens remain unknown. The sample comprised blood. These receptors all stem from a girl aged 5-17 years with multiple sclerosis.

This clonotype was detected only a few times. The chain uses TRBV5-1 and TRBJ2-1, with TRBD1 as a possible D gene (5 bases). The ends were cut back, 0 bases at V and 9 bases at J, with 13 bases in the middle. CDR3 length: 14 amino acids. Looked up from germline, CDR1 is SGHRS and CDR2 is YFSETQ. CDR3 amino acids: CASSLAGLGAEQFF. For the CDR3, the DNA is TGCGCCAGCAGCTTGGCGGGCCTTGGGGCTGAGCAGTTCTTC.

The genes are TRBV20-1 and TRBJ2-5; 11 positions match TRBD2. Trimming took 6 bases from V and 6 from J; bases not matched to a gene: 9. Germline CDR1 and CDR2: DFQATT and SNEGSKA (reference sequence). The CDR3 contains 14 residues. CDR3 coding DNA: TGCAGTGCCCATAGCGGGGGGGCTATAAAGACCCAGTACTTC. Amino acids: CSAHSGGAIKTQYF.

DNA for the CDR3: TGTGCCTGCGCTAACCCAACTAATGAAAAACTGTTTTTT. It translates to CACANPTNEKLFF. The chain combines TRBV30 with TRBJ1-4; no reliable D call. The CDR3 spans 13 residues. Germline assignment: CDR1 GTSNPN and CDR2 SVGIG (reference sequence). Between the trimmed V and J ends, which lost 6 bases and 0 bases, there was a span of 8 bases.

The chain uses TRBV7-6 and TRBJ1-6; no clear D. Trimming removed 5 bases from V and 2 bases from J, with 16 bases in between. The CDR3 is 17 residues long. Per the germline V gene, CDR1 is SGHVS and CDR2 is FNYEAQ. CDR3 nucleotides: TGTGCCAGCAGCGCTGGAACACGTATCGCCTATAATTCACCCCTCCACTTT. Translation gives CASSAGTRIAYNSPLHF.

This sequence joins TRBV27 and TRBJ1-2; D remains ambiguous. The V end was cut by 5 bases, the J end by 0 bases, with 7 bases between. Germline V lookup: CDR1 MNHEY, CDR2 SMNVEV (reference sequence). This CDR3 has 13 amino acids. CDR3 sequence (DNA): TGTGCCAGCAGTCGGTATACTAACTATGGCTACACCTTC. Its translation is CASSRYTNYGYTF.

As concerns this clonotype: A read error may produce the germline difference seen at one junction end. The CDR3, as DNA: TGTGCCATCAGAGAGTCGACAGGGGCCTACGAGCAGTACTTC. It is translated as CAIRESTGAYEQYF. V usage is TRBV10-3 and J usage is TRBJ2-7; 8 bases match TRBD1. Germline CDR1 ENHRY, CDR2 SYGVKD. This CDR3 region has 14 residues.

The V call is TRBV12-3 or TRBV12-4, the J call TRBJ1-2; D might be TRBD1 (6 bases). The CDR3 sequence is 14 residues long. The V end lost 3 bases, the J end lost 11 bases, and 19 bases lay between the germline ends. CDR3 amino acids: CASSLGTSRIEYTF. The CDR3 DNA is TGTGCCAGCAGTTTGGGGACATCTCGAATTGAGTACACCTTC.

The V and J genes are TRBV6-5 and TRBJ2-4, with TRBD1 identical over 8 bases. J gave up 6 bases and V 8 bases, and 3 bases lay outside the gene matches. Germline V gene sequence: CDR1 MNHEY, CDR2 SVGAGI. The CDR3 contains 12 residues. The CDR3 region is CASGDRGNIQYF. As DNA, the CDR3 is TGTGCCAGCGGAGACAGGGGAAACATTCAGTACTTC.

This clonotype was counted between two and nine times. This sequence joins TRBV7-2 and TRBJ2-3; 8 bases match TRBD2. The CDR3 totals 14 residues. Germline V gene data show CDR1 as SGHTA and CDR2 as FQGNSA. Trimming took 5 bases from V and 5 from J; bases not matched to a gene: 6. CDR3 DNA: TGTGCCAGCAGCCACGGGGGGGCGAGAGATACGCAGTATTTT. Amino acid sequence: CASSHGGARDTQYF.

This clonotype was found once. The rearrangement uses TRBV2 and TRBJ1-2, with 10 bases lining up with TRBD1. The length of the CDR3 is 16 residues. The junction had 10 bases not matched to a gene; V was cut back by 6 bases and J by 3 bases. Germline lookup yields CDR1 SNHLY and CDR2 FYNNEI. In DNA, the CDR3 is TGTGCCAGCAGCCCCCCGGGACAGGGGCCAGACTATGGCTACACCTTC. Translating it yields CASSPPGQGPDYGYTF.

J is TRBJ2-1 and V is TRBV27, with D possibly matching TRBD2 (7 bases). Germline assignment: CDR1 MNHEY and CDR2 SMNVEV (reference sequence). Trimming stripped 4 bases from V and 10 bases from J, with 17 bases between. The CDR3 sequence is 14 residues long. The chain's CDR3 is CASSWEGGLVEQFF. CDR3 in DNA: TGTGCCAGCAGTTGGGAGGGGGGTCTAGTGGAGCAGTTCTTC.

The gene calls are TRBV11-3 and TRBJ2-5; weak D call: TRBD2 (5 bases). Germline lookup yields CDR1 SGHNT and CDR2 YENEEA. Trimming shortened V by 2 bases and J by 1 base, and 8 bases separated the two germline ends. This CDR3 is built from 14 residues. CDR3 loop: CASSLTRPQETQYF. The CDR3 DNA sequence: TGTGCCAGCAGCTTAACTAGACCCCAAGAGACCCAGTACTTC.

The V gene is TRBV6-5, the J gene TRBJ1-2; D is ambiguous. This CDR3 is built from 12 residues. V shed 5 bases and J shed 8 bases, with 12 bases lying between them. CDR1 is MNHEY, CDR2 SVGAGI, per germline. The CDR3 nucleotides read TGTGCCAGCAGTCGAAGCGGGGAAGGCTACACCTTC. Its translation is CASSRSGEGYTF.

This chain connects TRBV12-3 or TRBV12-4 to TRBJ1-2, with D tentatively TRBD1 (5 bases). The CDR3 is made up of 15 amino acids. Trimming took off 6 bases at V and 5 bases at J, with 19 bases between the two ends. CDR3 region: CASSSYRRVVYGYTF. CDR3 coding DNA: TGTGCCAGCAGCTCTTACCGCAGGGTTGTTTATGGCTACACCTTC.

The chain recombines TRBV12-3 or TRBV12-4 with TRBJ2-1, with 10 bases fitting TRBD1. The end of the DNA fits TRBJ2-7 better, so the J call may be wrong. The CDR3 is 12 amino acids. The CDR3 protein is CASSRGQGWQYF. The CDR3 DNA follows: TGTGCCAGCAGTCGGGGACAGGGGTGGCAGTACTTC.

For this clonotype: A junction boundary mismatches the germline segment, possibly from a read error. The V gene is TRBV12-3 or TRBV12-4, the J gene TRBJ2-6; D might be TRBD1 or TRBD2, each matching 5 bases. The CDR3 is 17 residues long. The DNA for the CDR3 is TGTGCCAGCAGTTTAAGCCATCGAGGGTCTGGGGCCAAGGTCCTGACTTTC. It translates to CASSLSHRGSGAKVLTF.

The chain joins TRBV2 to TRBJ2-4, with D possibly matching TRBD2 (6 bases). Trimming removed 3 bases from V and 3 bases from J, with 12 bases in between. Germline V CDR1 and CDR2: SNHLY, FYNNEI. The CDR3 has 15 residues. CDR3 region: CASSDGGLVKNIQYF. CDR3 nucleotide sequence: TGTGCCAGCAGTGACGGGGGATTAGTCAAAAACATTCAGTACTTC.

This clonotype was detected only a few times. The V gene is TRBV6-6, the J gene TRBJ2-5; no firm D call. Gene TRBJ2-7 matches the end of the DNA better, so the J call may be wrong. This CDR3 contains 11 residues. The V gene's germline CDR1 is MNHNY and CDR2 SVGAGI (reference sequence). The CDR3 protein is CASSPGNEQYF. The CDR3, as DNA: TGTGCCAGCAGCCCTGGGAACGAGCAGTACTTC.

The V call is TRBV20-1, the J call TRBJ2-5, with D unresolved. The CDR3 has 14 amino acids. The germline CDR1 and CDR2 sequences are DFQATT and SNEGSKA (reference sequence). V lost 3 bases and J 5 bases, leaving 16 bases between the germline ends. CDR3 residues: CSASRPGASETQYF. CDR3 coding DNA: TGCAGTGCTAGCCGACCGGGCGCCTCGGAGACCCAGTACTTC.

CDR3 bases: TGCGCCAGCAGTATGACTAGCGGGACTTCCTCCGAGCAGTTCTTC. Translated: CASSMTSGTSSEQFF. The J gene is TRBJ2-1, the V gene TRBV10-2; 11 nucleotides align to TRBD2. CDR1 WSHSY and CDR2 SAAADI come from the germline V gene. Trimming removed 5 bases from V and 10 bases from J; junction bases left unmatched: 10. The CDR3 sequence is 15 residues long.

The CDR3 spells CAIRVDGNYGYTF. Written as DNA, the CDR3 is TGTGCCATCAGGGTGGACGGAAACTATGGCTACACCTTC. The J gene is TRBJ1-2, the V gene TRBV10-3; D gene uncertain. V dropped 6 bases and J dropped 2 bases, with 10 bases sitting between them. The CDR3 contains 13 residues. The V gene's germline CDR1 is ENHRY and CDR2 SYGVKD.

As for this clonotype: A junction end diverges from the germline sequence, so it may reflect a read error. The chain recombines TRBV4-1 with TRBJ1-1; 9 nucleotides match TRBD1. This CDR3 has 14 residues. Germline V CDR1 and CDR2: MGHRA, YSYEKL. CDR3 in DNA: TGCGCCAGCAGCCAAGCGGGGACAGGGCCTGACGCTTTCTTT. This translates into CASSQAGTGPDAFF.

The chain recombines TRBV27 with TRBJ2-7, with D perhaps matching TRBD1 (8 bases). Germline V gene sequence: CDR1 MNHEY, CDR2 SMNVEV (reference sequence). Trimming pared 8 bases from V and 4 bases from J, leaving 15 bases between. This CDR3 is built from 13 residues. The chain's CDR3 is CASGGQGGYEQYF. The CDR3 DNA follows: TGTGCCAGCGGTGGACAGGGAGGGTACGAGCAGTACTTC.

This chain uses TRBV20-1 with TRBJ2-7; 9 bases are shared with TRBD1. Trimming took 7 bases from V and 6 from J; bases not matched to a gene: 13. The germline V gene encodes CDR1 DFQATT and CDR2 SNEGSKA (reference sequence). CDR3 length equals 14 residues. The CDR3: CSVQTGGEVREQYF. CDR3 in DNA: TGCAGTGTTCAAACAGGGGGCGAAGTACGCGAGCAGTACTTC.

CDR3 nucleotide sequence: TGCAGCGTGGCCCAAATGAGGGCCCGTAATGAGCAGTTCTTC. Amino acid sequence: CSVAQMRARNEQFF. The J gene is TRBJ2-1, the V gene TRBV29-1, with D perhaps matching TRBD2 (5 bases). Germline loops: CDR1 SQVTM, CDR2 ANQGSEA. Trimming took 6 bases from V and 7 from J, leaving 19 bases between them. This CDR3 comprises 14 residues.

V usage is TRBV12-3 or TRBV12-4 and J usage is TRBJ1-1; 8 positions agree with TRBD1. This CDR3 is 14 amino acids long. J gave up 11 bases and V 1 base, and 9 bases lay outside the gene matches. CDR3 region: CASSLGVWGQAAFF. CDR3 nucleotides: TGTGCCAGCAGTTTAGGAGTTTGGGGACAGGCGGCTTTCTTT.

Details on this clonotype: One end of the junction does not line up with germline, which may come from a read error. The chain links TRBV4-1 to TRBJ2-5; D unclear. The J call may be mistaken, given a closer DNA end match to TRBJ2-7. The CDR3 is 11 residues long. Germline V CDR1 and CDR2: MGHRA, YSYEKL. In DNA, the CDR3 is TGCGCCTGCAGTCACCCCTACGAGCAGTACTTC. Translation gives CACSHPYEQYF.

There are a few counts of this clonotype. The gene calls are TRBV7-9 and TRBJ1-2; D not resolved. CDR3 length: 16 amino acids. Germline CDR1 SEHNR, CDR2 FQNEAQ (reference sequence). V was clipped by 1 base and J by 0 bases, with 12 bases between them. The CDR3 loop is CASSLGSGWANYGYTF. The CDR3 DNA is TGTGCCAGCAGCTTAGGGAGCGGATGGGCTAACTATGGCTACACCTTC.

The V and J genes are TRBV5-1 and TRBJ2-7; D possibly uses TRBD1 or TRBD2 (6 bases each). Germline lookup yields CDR1 SGHRS and CDR2 YFSETQ. Trimming left V 1 base short and J 3 bases short, with 20 bases between. This CDR3 is built from 17 residues. In DNA, the CDR3 is TGCGCCAGCAGCTTGAGGACAGCGGGTCTCAGGCACTACGAGCAGTACTTC. This gives the protein CASSLRTAGLRHYEQYF.

This clonotype was recorded a few times. This sequence joins TRBV5-1 and TRBJ2-7, with 7 bases identical to TRBD1. The CDR3 runs to 15 residues. V was pared by 4 bases and J by 6 bases, with 13 bases of the junction left unmatched. Germline values: CDR1 SGHRS, CDR2 YFSETQ. CDR3 DNA sequence: TGCGCCAGCAGCCCTAGACTCGGACAGGCGGGCGAGCAGTACTTC. Its translation: CASSPRLGQAGEQYF.

The V and J genes are TRBV5-1 and TRBJ2-6; no firm D call. Germline CDR1 is SGHRS and CDR2 is YFSETQ. V lost 0 bases to trimming and J lost 2 bases, with 9 bases between them. This CDR3 region has 16 residues. The CDR3 nucleotides read TGCGCCAGCAGCTTGGGACTGCCCCCTGGGGCCAACGTCCTGACTTTC. Protein: CASSLGLPPGANVLTF.

V is TRBV7-9 and J is TRBJ2-3; D not certain. V was pared by 3 bases and J by 0 bases, with 7 bases between. Germline loops: CDR1 SEHNR, CDR2 FQNEAQ (reference sequence). The CDR3 is 14 amino acids. CDR3 region: CASSLMASTDTQYF. CDR3 DNA: TGTGCCAGCAGCTTGATGGCCAGCACAGATACGCAGTATTTT.